These 17 T cell receptor beta chains share one sample of origin, sequenced in a study of blood T cells in healthy people across ages. The second PCR ran about 6 to 11 cycles with a sample-barcoded 5' primer and J-beta primers. TCRdb called the 5' RACE reads again in MiXCR, with one record for every CDR3 protein. The sample holds more than 700,000 distinct CDR3 sequences, roughly 50% seen once. The sequenced sample consisted of blood. The origin of the receptors is a man older than 75 in good health.

This rearrangement joins TRBV12-3 or TRBV12-4 to TRBJ1-4; no definite D call. The V gene lost 6 bases and the J gene lost 4 bases, with 15 bases spanning the gap. CDR3 length: 15 residues. In nucleotides, the CDR3 is TGTGCCAGCAGCTCCACCTTTGAGGGTAATGAAAAACTGTTTTTT. Amino acids: CASSSTFEGNEKLFF.

V is TRBV2 and J is TRBJ2-5; a possible D gene is TRBD2 (6 bases). CDR1 and CDR2 from the germline V gene are SNHLY and FYNNEI. The CDR3 is 16 residues long. Trimming took off 3 bases at V and 0 bases at J, with 14 bases between the two ends. CDR3 in amino acids: CASSDPWREYQETQYF. The CDR3 DNA reads TGTGCCAGCAGTGACCCGTGGAGGGAGTACCAAGAGACCCAGTACTTC. The full variable domain, completed using reference TRBV2 and TRBJ2-5, is EPEVTQTPSHQVTQMGQEVILRCVPISNHLYFYWYRQILGQKVEFLVSFYNNEISEKSEIFDDQFSVERPDGSNFTLKIRSTKLEDSAMYFCASSDPWREYQETQYFGPGTRLLVL.

The chain uses TRBV9 and TRBJ2-7; D is perhaps TRBD2 (5 bases). The germline V gene has CDR1 SGDLS and CDR2 YYNGEE. This CDR3 region has 13 residues. Trimming removed 4 bases from V and 11 bases from J, with 19 bases in between. The CDR3 DNA follows: TGTGCCAGCAGCACGCGGCCGGAGGCCCCGGAGTACTTC. This translates into CASSTRPEAPEYF.

The chain is built from TRBV12-3 or TRBV12-4 and TRBJ2-4; TRBD2 agrees at 8 bases. The CDR3 totals 17 residues. J gave up 2 bases and V 2 bases, and 8 bases lay outside the gene matches. CDR3 in amino acids: CASSLLRGGVPKNIQYF. The DNA for the CDR3 is TGTGCCAGCAGTTTACTTCGGGGGGGGGTACCCAAAAACATTCAGTACTTC.

This clonotype was seen once. The gene calls are TRBV20-1 and TRBJ2-1; D possibly corresponds to TRBD2 (5 bases). V was shortened by 2 bases and J by 2 bases, with 7 bases between the two germline ends. Germline CDR1 DFQATT, CDR2 SNEGSKA (reference sequence). This CDR3 has 13 residues. CDR3 in DNA: TGCAGTGCTAGACAACTAGCCTACAATGAGCAGTTCTTC. This encodes CSARQLAYNEQFF.

This clonotype was found once. This chain uses TRBV27 with TRBJ2-1, with 15 bases aligning to TRBD2. Germline values: CDR1 MNHEY, CDR2 SMNVEV (reference sequence). The CDR3 extends over 21 amino acids. V was clipped by 6 bases and J by 0 bases; unmatched bases: 15. CDR3 sequence: CASSPSAVGTSGRSSYNEQFF. The CDR3 DNA sequence: TGTGCCAGCAGCCCCTCTGCCGTCGGGACTAGCGGGAGGAGCTCCTACAATGAGCAGTTCTTC.

The J gene is TRBJ2-4, the V gene TRBV5-1; D ambiguous. Germline V lookup: CDR1 SGHRS, CDR2 YFSETQ. Trimming removed 0 bases at V and 7 bases at J, with 11 bases between. The CDR3 totals 14 residues. CDR3 coding DNA: TGCGCCAGCAGCTTGGGGGATATGTTCAACATTCAGTACTTC. Translation gives CASSLGDMFNIQYF.

The V call is TRBV2, the J call TRBJ1-2, with D possibly TRBD1 on 5 matching bases. V gave up 8 bases and J gave up 8 bases, with 15 bases separating them. The germline CDR1 and CDR2 sequences are SNHLY and FYNNEI. The CDR3 length is 12 residues. The CDR3 coding sequence is TGTGCCAGCCGGGGCGGGGTTGGAGGCTACACCTTC. It yields the protein CASRGGVGGYTF.

The chain combines TRBV7-6 with TRBJ2-7; D is possibly TRBD2 (6 bases). The CDR3 spans 22 residues. Trimming removed 4 bases from V and 0 bases from J, with 34 bases in between. The germline gives CDR1 SGHVS, CDR2 FNYEAQ. CDR3: CASSSYAGTASFLTLDSYEQYF. The CDR3 coding sequence is TGTGCCAGCAGCTCGTACGCCGGGACTGCTTCGTTCCTTACCCTCGACTCCTACGAGCAGTACTTC.

The genes are TRBV29-1 and TRBJ2-5, with TRBD2 matching 10 bases. CDR1 and CDR2 from the germline V gene are SQVTM and ANQGSEA. The CDR3 has 15 amino acids. Trimming removed 2 bases from V and 4 bases from J; junction bases left unmatched: 7. For the CDR3, the DNA is TGCAGCGTTGAAACGGTAGCGGGAGGACGAGAGACCCAGTACTTC. Amino acid sequence: CSVETVAGGRETQYF.

This clonotype appeared many times. The chain is built from TRBV6-1 and TRBJ2-7, with 7 bases identical to TRBD1. V shed 6 bases, J shed 0 bases, and the junction held 5 bases outside the gene matches. The CDR3 contains 14 residues. From germline, CDR1 is MNHNS and CDR2 SASEGT. CDR3 amino acids: CASSRQGSSYEQYF. DNA for the CDR3: TGTGCCAGCAGCCGACAGGGAAGCTCCTACGAGCAGTACTTC.

This clonotype has only a few counts. The chain recombines TRBV24-1 with TRBJ1-2; 12 nucleotides align to TRBD1. Per germline, CDR1 KGHDR and CDR2 SFDVKD. The CDR3 runs 15 residues. Germline trimming cut 4 bases from V and 8 bases from J; bases unmatched to any gene: 7. This CDR3 reads CATSDPGTGGKGYTF. The CDR3 DNA follows: TGTGCCACCAGTGACCCTGGGACAGGGGGCAAAGGCTACACCTTC.

The sample holds a few counts of this clonotype. This chain joins TRBV12-3 or TRBV12-4 and TRBJ2-1; TRBD2 matches 10 bases. The V segment lost 6 bases and the J segment 5 bases; nucleotides outside the gene matches: 7. This CDR3 is built from 15 residues. The CDR3 loop is CASRELAGSHNEQFF. The DNA for the CDR3 is TGTGCCAGCAGAGAACTAGCGGGGAGTCACAATGAGCAGTTCTTC.

Only a few counts were recorded for this clonotype. The gene calls are TRBV4-1 and TRBJ2-5; 10 bases are shared with TRBD2. Judging by the DNA end, TRBJ2-7 fits better; the J call may be wrong. In germline, CDR1 is MGHRA, CDR2 YSYEKL. The CDR3 covers 15 residues. The CDR3 DNA sequence: TGCGCCAGCAGCACAGTAGCGGGAGGTAGCTACGAGCAGTACTTC. Its protein product is CASSTVAGGSYEQYF.

The rearrangement uses TRBV7-2 and TRBJ2-1, with TRBD1 matching over 7 bases. The germline V gene encodes CDR1 SGHTA and CDR2 FQGNSA. CDR3 length: 16 amino acids. The V segment lost 5 bases and the J segment 0 bases; nucleotides outside the gene matches: 7. In nucleotides, the CDR3 is TGTGCCAGCAGCCCAAGGGGGCTGAGCTCCTACAATGAGCAGTTCTTC. This encodes CASSPRGLSSYNEQFF. Filled out from reference TRBV7-2 and TRBJ2-1, the complete variable domain reads GAGVSQSPSNKVTEKGKDVELRCDPISGHTALYWYRQSLGQGLEFLIYFQGNSAPDKSGLPSDRFSAERTGGSVSTLTIQRTQQEDSAVYLCASSPRGLSSYNEQFFGPGTRLTVL.

V and J are TRBV21-1 and TRBJ2-1; the table's D call, TRBD2, has no DNA check behind it. The DNA end is a closer match to TRBJ2-7, so the J assignment may be wrong. TRBV21-1 is assigned pseudogene status. CDR3 length equals 19 residues. Here the CDR3 reads CASSKGVKREGQFYNEQYF. CDR3 DNA sequence: TGTGCCAGCAGCAAAGGGGTCAAGCGGGAGGGCCAGTTCTACAATGAGCAGTACTTC.

This clonotype was detected a few times. The J gene is TRBJ2-3, the V gene TRBV15; D may be TRBD2 (6 bases). This CDR3 spans 15 amino acids. CDR1 and CDR2 (germline): LNHNV, YYDKDF (reference sequence). V shed 1 base and J shed 8 bases, with 16 bases lying between them. The CDR3 loop is CATSRVGSGSGTQYF. CDR3 sequence (DNA): TGTGCCACCAGCAGAGTGGGGAGCGGTAGCGGTACGCAGTATTTT.